A single T cell receptor beta chain is shown here with its context. Its antigen is currently unknown. This entry belongs to a study of breast tumors, draining lymph nodes, adjacent tissues. Whole-study findings and limits: Compared with lymph nodes, tumors were less diverse; compared with nontumor tissue, more. The data were judged consistent with most tumor T cells coming from lymph node and expanding in tumor. Luminal-like breast cancer showed significantly higher tumor–nontumor repertoire similarity than basal-like.

TCRdb re-called the multiplex PCR reads through MiXCR, storing one row per CDR3 protein. The sample lists approximately 130,000 distinct CDR3 sequences; roughly 20% were seen once. Germline CDR1 is LNHDA and CDR2 is SQIVND (reference sequence). This CDR3 has 15 amino acids. V trimming: 6 bases; J trimming: 3 bases; junction bases outside the gene matches: 6. Samples came from axillary lymph nodes draining the breast cancer. This receptor was taken from a female donor with breast cancer. Some clones in this sample may be carry-over from other donors' samples. The sample consisted of axillary lymph node tissue. The chain has TRBV19 and TRBJ2-2; 8 bases agree with TRBD1. Here the CDR3 reads CASRGPGQDTGELFF. The CDR3 nucleotides are TGTGCCAGTAGGGGACCGGGACAGGACACCGGGGAGCTGTTTTTT.